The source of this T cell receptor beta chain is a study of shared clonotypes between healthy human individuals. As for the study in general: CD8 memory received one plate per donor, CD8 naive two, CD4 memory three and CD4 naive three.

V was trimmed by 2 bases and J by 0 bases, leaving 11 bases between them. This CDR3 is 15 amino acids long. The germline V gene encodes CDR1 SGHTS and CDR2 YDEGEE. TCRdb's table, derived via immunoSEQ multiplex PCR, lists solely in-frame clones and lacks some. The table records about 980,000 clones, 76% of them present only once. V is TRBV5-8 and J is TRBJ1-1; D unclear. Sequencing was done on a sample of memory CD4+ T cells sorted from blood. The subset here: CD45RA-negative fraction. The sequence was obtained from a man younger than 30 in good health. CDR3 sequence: CASSFGGRVNTEAFF. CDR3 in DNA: TGTGCCAGCAGCTTCGGAGGGCGGGTGAACACTGAAGCTTTCTTT.